This TCR beta chain was identified in a study of cytomegalovirus exposure and HLA in healthy donors. The study, taken as a whole, reports: The study designated about 180 TCR beta chains cytomegalovirus-associated.

TCRdb's copy holds only in-frame clones and misses some; the assay was immunoSEQ multiplex PCR. The sample has about 63,000 clones; 70% to 90% are singletons. As regards this clone: No antigen is known for it.

V gave up 6 bases and J gave up 7 bases; unmatched junction bases: 11. The CDR3 covers 15 residues. Germline V gives CDR1 WSHSY, CDR2 SAAADI. V gene TRBV10-2 combines with J gene TRBJ2-2, with 7 positions matching TRBD1. This sequence originates from a woman between 18 and 29 years old in good health and CMV-seronegative. Sequencing input: PBMCs. CDR3 DNA: TGCGCCAGCAGCGAACAGGGGCCGCCGGACGGGGAGCTGTTTTTT. The encoded protein is CASSEQGPPDGELFF.